One and the same sample provided the 4 T cell receptor beta chains below, sequenced in a study of T cells in Graves' hyperthyroidism and ophthalmopathy. Amplified TCR beta CDR3 regions derived from RNA transcripts. The HTBI set primed first-round TCR CDR3 RT-PCR. Via MiXCR, TCRdb re-called the multiplex PCR reads, giving one row per CDR3 protein. The data contain 350,000 or so distinct CDR3 sequences, around 23% of them singletons. Material: blood. The source of these receptors is a woman aged 45-60 years with Graves' hyperthyroidism.

This clonotype was seen only a few times. The chain combines TRBV7-9 with TRBJ1-1, with D possibly matching TRBD1 (6 bases). V lost 2 bases to trimming and J lost 5 bases, with 15 bases between them. Per germline, CDR1 SEHNR and CDR2 FQNEAQ (reference sequence). The CDR3 spans 15 residues. CDR3 in DNA: TGTGCCAGCAGCTTATCCGGGGGCGCGGGGACTGAAGCTTTCTTT. Translation: CASSLSGGAGTEAFF. Combining the CDR3 with reference TRBV7-9 and TRBJ1-1 gives the whole variable domain DTGVSQNPRHKITKRGQNVTFRCDPISEHNRLYWYRQTLGQGPEFLTYFQNEAQLEKSRLLSDRFSAERPKGSFSTLEIQRTEQGDSAMYLCASSLSGGAGTEAFFGQGTRLTVV.

V is TRBV14 and J is TRBJ1-6; a weak D match, TRBD1 (5 bases). The CDR3 has 13 amino acids. Germline loops: CDR1 SGHDN, CDR2 FVKESK. The V end was cut by 4 bases, the J end by 13 bases, with 14 bases between. CDR3 protein: CASSPGPSVPLHF. The DNA for the CDR3 is TGTGCCAGCAGCCCGGGACCCTCCGTCCCCCTCCACTTT.

This clonotype was detected many times. The V gene is TRBV20-1, the J gene TRBJ2-5, with D possibly being TRBD2 (6 bases). This CDR3 has 12 residues. Per the germline V gene, CDR1 is DFQATT and CDR2 is SNEGSKA (reference sequence). V lost 3 bases, J lost 5 bases, and 10 bases lay in between. The CDR3 region has the DNA TGCAGTGCTAGCGGGACTTCCGAGACCCAGTACTTC. Its protein is CSASGTSETQYF.

This clonotype was detected ten times or more. The chain has TRBV10-3 and TRBJ1-4; D not certain. V was clipped by 3 bases and J by 2 bases, with 13 bases between them. This CDR3 has 16 residues. Per the germline V gene, CDR1 is ENHRY and CDR2 is SYGVKD. The CDR3 nucleotides are TGTGCCATCAGTGATGTCGACGGCGCGACTAATGAAAAACTGTTTTTT. Translated, it gives CAISDVDGATNEKLFF.